This passage covers 10 T cell receptor beta chains from one sample sequenced in a study of blood T cell repertoires in COVID-19. The data were produced by immunoSEQ multiplex PCR, yet TCRdb's version contains in-frame clones alone and is incomplete. There are roughly 200,000 clones in the sample; approximately 80% occur only once, and over 10% lies in the top ten. Source material: peripheral blood. Receptor source: a human donor in a cohort sampled during active COVID-19.

The chain carries TRBV4-1 and TRBJ2-3; 9 bases agree with TRBD1. The CDR3 is made up of 16 amino acids. The ends lost 1 base at V and 0 bases at J; junction bases unmatched: 2. CDR1 and CDR2 (germline): MGHRA, YSYEKL. CDR3 sequence reads: CASSQVGTGSTDTQYF. The CDR3 DNA reads TGCGCCAGCAGCCAAGTCGGGACAGGGAGCACAGATACGCAGTATTTT.

The chain joins TRBV29-1 to TRBJ2-3, with a possible D match to TRBD2 (6 bases). Trimming removed 7 bases from V and 0 bases from J, with 26 bases in between. Looked up from germline, CDR1 is SQVTM and CDR2 is ANQGSEA. This CDR3 is 18 amino acids long. In DNA form, the CDR3 reads TGCAGCGCTGATAGTTACTTGTCGGGTGGGACTAGCACAGATACGCAGTATTTT. Translating gives CSADSYLSGGTSTDTQYF.

J is TRBJ1-6 and V is TRBV4-1; 9 nucleotides match TRBD1. The V gene's germline CDR1 is MGHRA and CDR2 YSYEKL. This CDR3 region has 15 residues. The ends lost 4 bases at V and 10 bases at J; junction bases unmatched: 8. The chain's CDR3 is CASSLRTGEGSPLHF. In nucleotides, the CDR3 is TGCGCCAGCAGCCTTCGGACAGGGGAGGGCTCACCCCTCCACTTT.

The chain has TRBV5-6 and TRBJ2-3, with 9 bases identical to TRBD2. Looked up from germline, CDR1 is SGHDT and CDR2 is YYEEEE. The CDR3 is 13 residues long. V lost 4 bases, J lost 6 bases, and 3 bases stayed unmatched. CDR3 coding DNA: TGTGCCAGCAGCGGCGGGAGGGTCGATACGCAGTATTTT. Translating gives CASSGGRVDTQYF.

This clone was seen at least ten times. The V and J genes are TRBV5-4 and TRBJ2-1; 12 bases fit TRBD2. Trimming cost V 3 bases and J 7 bases; bases outside gene matches: 8. Germline CDR1 SGHNT, CDR2 YYREEE (reference sequence). The CDR3 loop spans 16 amino acids. DNA of the CDR3: TGTGCCAGCAGCTCATCTAGACTAGCGGGAGAGAATGAGCAGTTCTTC. Translating gives CASSSSRLAGENEQFF.

The chain carries TRBV24-1 and TRBJ2-3; 12 nucleotides agree with TRBD2. The CDR3 consists of 18 residues. Germline V gives CDR1 KGHDR, CDR2 SFDVKD. V was clipped by 3 bases and J by 2 bases; unmatched bases: 8. CDR3 sequence (DNA): TGTGCCACCAGTGATGGACGGACTAGCGGGAAATACACAGATACGCAGTATTTT. It specifies CATSDGRTSGKYTDTQYF.

This clone was detected a few times. The genes are TRBV3-1 (or the pseudogene TRBV3-2) and TRBJ1-6; 11 bases fit TRBD1. CDR3 length: 15 residues. V was pared by 4 bases and J by 9 bases, with 5 bases of the junction left unmatched. Germline lookup yields CDR1 LGHDT and CDR2 YNNKEL (reference sequence). The DNA of the CDR3 is TGTGCCAGCAGCCCTTACGGGACAGGGGGTTCACCCCTCCACTTT. Translating gives CASSPYGTGGSPLHF.

This clone came up a few times. V is TRBV30 and J is TRBJ1-6, with TRBD1 identical over 9 bases. The J segment lost 16 bases and the V segment lost 0 bases, leaving 7 bases of the junction unmatched. The CDR3 spans 13 residues. Germline CDR1 GTSNPN, CDR2 SVGIG (reference sequence). The CDR3: CAWSVQGTGTLHF. CDR3 DNA sequence: TGTGCCTGGAGTGTACAAGGGACAGGGACTCTCCACTTT.

The chain is built from TRBV9 and TRBJ2-7; a weak D match, TRBD1 (5 bases). Trimming stripped 0 bases from V and 4 bases from J, with 11 bases between. The germline V gene encodes CDR1 SGDLS and CDR2 YYNGEE. CDR3 length: 14 residues. CDR3 amino acids: CASSVAQGGYEQYF. DNA for the CDR3: TGTGCCAGCAGCGTAGCTCAGGGTGGGTACGAGCAGTACTTC.

V and J are TRBV18 and TRBJ1-4; D unresolved. The CDR3 runs 13 residues. Trimming left V 7 bases short and J 8 bases short, with 14 bases between. Germline CDR1 reads KGHSH; CDR2 reads LQKENI. CDR3 sequence reads: CASLQRADEKLFF. The CDR3 DNA sequence: TGTGCCAGCTTACAGCGGGCCGACGAAAAACTGTTTTTT.